This T cell receptor beta chain was sequenced during a study of T cell responses to AZD1222 COVID-19 vaccine. Study-wide results and caveats: Spike-specific TCR breadth and depth rose after two AZD1222 doses. Repertoire sampling occurred only after the peak T cell response. Only six individuals given AZD1222 were seropositive at baseline.

Profiled with immunoSEQ multiplex PCR; TCRdb holds only in-frame clones, not every one. The data show 75,000 to 90,000 clones, with 75% to 90% seen just once and 2% to 3% held by the top ten. The germline V gene has CDR1 SGHTA and CDR2 FQGNSA. V lost 1 base and J 9 bases, leaving 10 bases between the germline ends. The CDR3 has 13 residues. In the case of this clone: Its antigen is unknown.

The starting material was peripheral blood, obtained on day 0 of AZD1222 vaccination. The gene calls are TRBV7-2 and TRBJ2-1, with a tentative D call TRBD2 (5 bases). This sequence was found in an adult in good health. In nucleotides, the CDR3 is TGTGCCAGCAGCTTAGGGGCTGAGGGTGAGCAGTTCTTC. It yields the protein CASSLGAEGEQFF. The whole variable domain, filled in from reference TRBV7-2 and TRBJ2-1, reads GAGVSQSPSNKVTEKGKDVELRCDPISGHTALYWYRQSLGQGLEFLIYFQGNSAPDKSGLPSDRFSAERTGGSVSTLTIQRTQQEDSAVYLCASSLGAEGEQFFGPGTRLTVL.